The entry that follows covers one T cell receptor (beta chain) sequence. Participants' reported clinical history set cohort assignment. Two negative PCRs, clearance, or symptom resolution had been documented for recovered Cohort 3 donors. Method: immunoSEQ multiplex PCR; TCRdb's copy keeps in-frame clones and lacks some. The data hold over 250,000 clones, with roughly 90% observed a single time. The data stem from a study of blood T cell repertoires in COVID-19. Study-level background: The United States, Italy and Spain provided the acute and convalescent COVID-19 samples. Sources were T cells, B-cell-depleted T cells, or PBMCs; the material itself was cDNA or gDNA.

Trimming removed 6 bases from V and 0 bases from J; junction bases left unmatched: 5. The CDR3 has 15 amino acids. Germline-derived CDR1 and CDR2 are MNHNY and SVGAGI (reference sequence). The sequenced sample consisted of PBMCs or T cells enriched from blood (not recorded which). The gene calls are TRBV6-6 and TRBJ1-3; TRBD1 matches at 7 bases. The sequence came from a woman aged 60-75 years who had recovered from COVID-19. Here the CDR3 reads CASSLTGFSGNTIYF. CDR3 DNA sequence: TGTGCCAGCAGCCTGACAGGGTTCTCTGGAAACACCATATATTTT.